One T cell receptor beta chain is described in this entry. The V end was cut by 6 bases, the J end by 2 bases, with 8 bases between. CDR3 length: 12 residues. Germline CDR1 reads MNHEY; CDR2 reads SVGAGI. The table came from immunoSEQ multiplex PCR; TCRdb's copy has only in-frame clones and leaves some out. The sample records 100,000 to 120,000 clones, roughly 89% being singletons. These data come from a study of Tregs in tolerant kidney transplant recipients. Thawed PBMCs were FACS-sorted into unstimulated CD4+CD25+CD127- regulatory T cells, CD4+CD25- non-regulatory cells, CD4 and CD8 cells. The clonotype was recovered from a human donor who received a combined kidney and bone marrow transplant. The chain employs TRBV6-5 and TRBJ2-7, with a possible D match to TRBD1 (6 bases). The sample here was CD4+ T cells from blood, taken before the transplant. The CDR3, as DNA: TGTGCCAGCAGGGGGGACACCTACGAGCAGTACTTC. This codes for CASRGDTYEQYF.